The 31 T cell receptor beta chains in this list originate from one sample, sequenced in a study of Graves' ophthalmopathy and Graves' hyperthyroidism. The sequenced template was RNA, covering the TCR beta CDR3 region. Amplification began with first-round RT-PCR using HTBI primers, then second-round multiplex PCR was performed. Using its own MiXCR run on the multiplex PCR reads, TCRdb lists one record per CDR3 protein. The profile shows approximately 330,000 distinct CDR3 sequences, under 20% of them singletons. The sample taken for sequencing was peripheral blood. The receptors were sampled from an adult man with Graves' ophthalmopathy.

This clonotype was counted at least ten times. The CDR3 DNA is TGTGCCAGCAGTTATAGTAAAACAGGGGGCGCTCGGACCGGGGAGCTGTTTTTT. Translating gives CASSYSKTGGARTGELFF. This rearrangement joins TRBV6-2 or TRBV6-3 to TRBJ2-2; 9 bases fit TRBD1. The CDR3 covers 18 residues. The germline V gene has CDR1 MNHEY and CDR2 SVGEGT. Trimming at V came to 3 bases and at J to 5 bases, leaving 13 bases not matched to a gene.

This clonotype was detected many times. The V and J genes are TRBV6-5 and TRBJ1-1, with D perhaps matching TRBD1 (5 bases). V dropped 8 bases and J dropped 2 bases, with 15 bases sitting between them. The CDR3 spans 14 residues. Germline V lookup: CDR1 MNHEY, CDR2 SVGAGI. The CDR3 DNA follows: TGTGCCAGCCATCGGGGGGAACAAAACACTGAAGCTTTCTTT. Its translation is CASHRGEQNTEAFF.

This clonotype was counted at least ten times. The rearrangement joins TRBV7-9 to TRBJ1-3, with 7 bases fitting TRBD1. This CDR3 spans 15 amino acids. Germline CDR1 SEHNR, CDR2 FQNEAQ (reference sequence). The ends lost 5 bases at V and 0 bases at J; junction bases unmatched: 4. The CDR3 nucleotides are TGTGCCAGCAGCCTACAGGGGAGCTCTGGAAACACCATATATTTT. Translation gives CASSLQGSSGNTIYF.

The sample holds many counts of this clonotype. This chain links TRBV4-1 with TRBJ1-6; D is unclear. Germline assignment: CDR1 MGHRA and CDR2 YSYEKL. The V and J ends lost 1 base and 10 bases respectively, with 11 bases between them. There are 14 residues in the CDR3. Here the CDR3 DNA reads TGCGCCAGCAGCCAAGTAGGGTTGCGGTCACCCCTCCACTTT. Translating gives CASSQVGLRSPLHF.

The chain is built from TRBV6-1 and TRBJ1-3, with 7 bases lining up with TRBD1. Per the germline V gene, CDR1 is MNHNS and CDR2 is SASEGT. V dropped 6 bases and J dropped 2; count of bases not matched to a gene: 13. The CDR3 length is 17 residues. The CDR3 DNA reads TGTGCCAGCAGCCCTGGTGGTGAGGGGGCGACTGGAAACACCATATATTTT. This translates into CASSPGGEGATGNTIYF.

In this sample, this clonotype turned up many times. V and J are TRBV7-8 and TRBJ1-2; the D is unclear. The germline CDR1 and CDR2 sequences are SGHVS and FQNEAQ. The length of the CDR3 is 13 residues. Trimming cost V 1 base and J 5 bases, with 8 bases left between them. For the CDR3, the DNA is TGTGCCAGCAGCTTAGTCCCTAGATATGGCTACACCTTC. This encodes CASSLVPRYGYTF.

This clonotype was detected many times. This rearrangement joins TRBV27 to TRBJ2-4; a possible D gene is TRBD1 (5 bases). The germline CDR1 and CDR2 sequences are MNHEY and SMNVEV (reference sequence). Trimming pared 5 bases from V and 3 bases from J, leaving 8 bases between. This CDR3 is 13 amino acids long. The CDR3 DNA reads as TGTGCCAGCAGTCAGGGTGGCAAAAACATTCAGTACTTC. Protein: CASSQGGKNIQYF.

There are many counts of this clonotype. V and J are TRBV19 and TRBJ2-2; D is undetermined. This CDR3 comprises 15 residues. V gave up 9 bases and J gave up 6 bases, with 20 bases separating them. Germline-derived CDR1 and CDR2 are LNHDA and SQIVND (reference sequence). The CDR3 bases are TGTGCCAGGGTTAAGTCCCGTCGAGTCCCCGGGGAGCTGTTTTTT. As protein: CARVKSRRVPGELFF.

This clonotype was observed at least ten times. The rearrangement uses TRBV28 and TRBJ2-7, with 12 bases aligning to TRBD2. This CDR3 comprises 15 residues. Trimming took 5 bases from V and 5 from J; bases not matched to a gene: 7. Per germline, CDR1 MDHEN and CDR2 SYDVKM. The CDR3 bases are TGTGCCAGCAGTGTCCTAGCGGGAGGGTTAAACGAGCAGTACTTC. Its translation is CASSVLAGGLNEQYF.

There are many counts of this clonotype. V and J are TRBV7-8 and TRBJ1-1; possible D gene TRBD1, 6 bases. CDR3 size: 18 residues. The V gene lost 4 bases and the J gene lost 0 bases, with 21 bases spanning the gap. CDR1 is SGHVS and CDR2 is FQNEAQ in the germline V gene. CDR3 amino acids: CASSSNGAGAFLNTEAFF. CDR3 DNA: TGTGCCAGCAGCTCCAACGGGGCAGGGGCGTTTTTGAACACTGAAGCTTTCTTT.

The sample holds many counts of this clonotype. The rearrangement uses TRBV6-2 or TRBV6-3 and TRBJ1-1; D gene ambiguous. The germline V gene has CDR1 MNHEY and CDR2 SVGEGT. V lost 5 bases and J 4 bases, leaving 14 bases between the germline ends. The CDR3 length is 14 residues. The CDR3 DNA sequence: TGTGCCAGCAGTCCCAGTCTTCGGGTCACTGAAGCTTTCTTT. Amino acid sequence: CASSPSLRVTEAFF.

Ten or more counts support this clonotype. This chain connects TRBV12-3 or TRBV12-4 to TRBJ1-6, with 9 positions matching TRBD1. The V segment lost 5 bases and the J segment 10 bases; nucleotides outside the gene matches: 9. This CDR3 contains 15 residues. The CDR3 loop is CASSLQQGAQSPLHF. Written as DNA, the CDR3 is TGTGCCAGCAGTCTTCAACAGGGGGCGCAATCACCCCTCCACTTT.

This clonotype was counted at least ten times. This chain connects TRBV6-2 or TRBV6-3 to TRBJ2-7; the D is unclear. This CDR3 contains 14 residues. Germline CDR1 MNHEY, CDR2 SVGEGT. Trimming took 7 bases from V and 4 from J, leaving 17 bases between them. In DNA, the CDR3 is TGTGCCAGCACCTTTGGGCTAGGCGGATACGAGCAGTACTTC. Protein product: CASTFGLGGYEQYF.

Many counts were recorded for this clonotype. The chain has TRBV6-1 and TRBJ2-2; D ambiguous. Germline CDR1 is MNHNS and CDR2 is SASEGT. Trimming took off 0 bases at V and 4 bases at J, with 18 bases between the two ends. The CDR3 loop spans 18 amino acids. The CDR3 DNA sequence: TGTGCCAGCAGTGAAGCGGTGATCCTTGGGGTAGTCACCGGGGAGCTGTTTTTT. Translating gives CASSEAVILGVVTGELFF.

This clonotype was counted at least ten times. CDR3 sequence: CAWAVWGQETQYF. The CDR3 nucleotides read TGTGCCTGGGCGGTATGGGGCCAAGAGACCCAGTACTTC. The rearrangement joins TRBV30 to TRBJ2-5, with D hard to call. This CDR3 has 13 residues. With 5 bases removed from V and 1 base from J, the gap between germline ends came to 11 bases. CDR1 is GTSNPN and CDR2 is SVGIG in the germline V gene (reference sequence).

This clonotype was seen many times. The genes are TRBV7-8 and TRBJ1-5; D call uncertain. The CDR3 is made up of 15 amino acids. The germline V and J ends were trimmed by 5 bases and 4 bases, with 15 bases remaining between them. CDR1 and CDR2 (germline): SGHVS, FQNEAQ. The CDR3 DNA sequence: TGTGCCAGCAGCCTACCTCGGACGGCAAATCAGCCCCAGCATTTT. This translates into CASSLPRTANQPQHF.

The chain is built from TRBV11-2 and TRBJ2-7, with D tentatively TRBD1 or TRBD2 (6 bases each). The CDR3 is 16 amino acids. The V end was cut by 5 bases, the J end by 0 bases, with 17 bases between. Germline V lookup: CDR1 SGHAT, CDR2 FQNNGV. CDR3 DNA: TGTGCCAGCAGCCAGGGGAGGCAGCGCAGCTCCTACGAGCAGTACTTC. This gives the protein CASSQGRQRSSYEQYF.

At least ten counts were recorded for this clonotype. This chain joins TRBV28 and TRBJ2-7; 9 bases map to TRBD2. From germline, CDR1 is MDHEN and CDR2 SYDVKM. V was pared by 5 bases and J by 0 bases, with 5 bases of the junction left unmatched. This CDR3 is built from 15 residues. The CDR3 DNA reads TGTGCCAGCAGTAGAAGCGGGGGGATCTCCTACGAGCAGTACTTC. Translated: CASSRSGGISYEQYF.

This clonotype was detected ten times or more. CDR3 residues: CASSLGQFKNTEAFF. The CDR3 nucleotides read TGTGCCAGCAGTTTAGGACAGTTTAAGAACACTGAAGCTTTCTTT. The V and J genes are TRBV12-3 or TRBV12-4 and TRBJ1-1; maybe TRBD1 (5 bases). The V end lost 1 base, the J end lost 1 base, and 10 bases lay between the germline ends. The CDR3 totals 15 residues.

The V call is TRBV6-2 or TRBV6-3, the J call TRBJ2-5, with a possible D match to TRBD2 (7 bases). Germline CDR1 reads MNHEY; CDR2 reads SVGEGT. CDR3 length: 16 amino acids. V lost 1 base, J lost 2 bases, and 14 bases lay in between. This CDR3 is CASSYYDGGRQETQYF. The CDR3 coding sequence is TGTGCCAGCAGTTACTACGACGGGGGGCGGCAAGAGACCCAGTACTTC.

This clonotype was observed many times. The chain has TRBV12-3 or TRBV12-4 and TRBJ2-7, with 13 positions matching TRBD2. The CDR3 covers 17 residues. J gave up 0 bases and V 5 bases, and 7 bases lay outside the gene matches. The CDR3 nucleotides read TGTGCCAGCAGTACCCGACTAGCGGGGGGCTTCTCCTACGAGCAGTACTTC. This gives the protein CASSTRLAGGFSYEQYF.

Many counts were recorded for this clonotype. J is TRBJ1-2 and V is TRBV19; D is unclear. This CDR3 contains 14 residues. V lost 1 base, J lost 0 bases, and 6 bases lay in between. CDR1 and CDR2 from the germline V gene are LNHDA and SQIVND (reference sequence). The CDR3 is CASSIGSSNYGYTF. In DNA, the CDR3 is TGTGCCAGTAGTATAGGGAGTTCTAACTATGGCTACACCTTC.

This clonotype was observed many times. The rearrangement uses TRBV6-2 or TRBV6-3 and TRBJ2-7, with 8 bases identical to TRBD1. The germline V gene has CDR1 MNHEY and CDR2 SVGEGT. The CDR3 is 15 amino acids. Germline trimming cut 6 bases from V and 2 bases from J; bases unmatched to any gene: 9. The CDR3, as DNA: TGTGCCAGCAGCAAAGGACAGGGACAAACCTACGAGCAGTACTTC. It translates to CASSKGQGQTYEQYF.

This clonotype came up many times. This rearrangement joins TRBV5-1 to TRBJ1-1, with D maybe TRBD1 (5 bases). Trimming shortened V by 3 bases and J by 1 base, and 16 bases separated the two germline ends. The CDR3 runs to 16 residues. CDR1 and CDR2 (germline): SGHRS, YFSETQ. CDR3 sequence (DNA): TGCGCCAGCAGCTGGGGGGTGGGGGAAGGGAACACTGAAGCTTTCTTT. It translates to CASSWGVGEGNTEAFF.

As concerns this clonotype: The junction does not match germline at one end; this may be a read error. The CDR3 here is CASGLLPGVVAGETPYF. The CDR3 DNA is TGTGCCAGCGGCTTATTACCAGGCGTAGTAGCTGGAGAGACCCCGTACTTC. The V call is TRBV11-2, the J call TRBJ2-5; D not resolved. The CDR3 has 17 amino acids. CDR1 is SGHAT and CDR2 is FQNNGV in the germline V gene.

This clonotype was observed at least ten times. CDR3: CASSASGRASYEQYF. The CDR3 DNA reads as TGTGCCAGCAGTGCTAGCGGGAGGGCCTCTTACGAGCAGTACTTC. This chain uses TRBV27 with TRBJ2-7, with 12 positions matching TRBD2. J lost 4 bases, V lost 5 bases, and 6 bases had no gene match. CDR3 length equals 15 residues. CDR1 MNHEY and CDR2 SMNVEV come from the germline V gene (reference sequence).

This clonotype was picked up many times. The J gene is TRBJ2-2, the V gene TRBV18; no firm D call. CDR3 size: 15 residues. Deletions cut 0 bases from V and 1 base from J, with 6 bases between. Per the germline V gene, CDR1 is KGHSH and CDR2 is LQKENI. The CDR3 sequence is CASSPPPGNTGELFF. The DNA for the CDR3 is TGTGCCAGCTCACCACCGCCCGGGAACACCGGGGAGCTGTTTTTT.

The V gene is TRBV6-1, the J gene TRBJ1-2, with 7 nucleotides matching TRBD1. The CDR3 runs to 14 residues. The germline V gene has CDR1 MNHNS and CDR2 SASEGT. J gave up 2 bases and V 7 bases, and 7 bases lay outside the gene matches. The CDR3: CASTRQGFNYGYTF. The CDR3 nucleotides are TGTGCCAGCACCAGACAGGGATTCAACTATGGCTACACCTTC.

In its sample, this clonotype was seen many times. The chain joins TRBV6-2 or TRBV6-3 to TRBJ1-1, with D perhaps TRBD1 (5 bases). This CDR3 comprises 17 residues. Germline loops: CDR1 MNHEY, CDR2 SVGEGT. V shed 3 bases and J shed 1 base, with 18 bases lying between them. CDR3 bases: TGTGCCAGCAGTTATGTTAGAGTCCCGACAGAGAACACTGAAGCTTTCTTT. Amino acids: CASSYVRVPTENTEAFF.

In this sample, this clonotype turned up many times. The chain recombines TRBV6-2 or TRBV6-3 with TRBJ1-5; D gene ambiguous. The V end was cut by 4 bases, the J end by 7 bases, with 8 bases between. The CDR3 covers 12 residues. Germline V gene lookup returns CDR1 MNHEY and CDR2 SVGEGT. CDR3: CASSFSSQPQHF. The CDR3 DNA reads TGTGCCAGCAGTTTTTCTTCGCAGCCCCAGCATTTT.

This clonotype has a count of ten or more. The CDR3 is CAWSPRKMNTEAFF. The DNA for the CDR3 is TGTGCCTGGAGTCCCAGAAAGATGAACACTGAAGCTTTCTTT. This chain links TRBV30 with TRBJ1-1; unclear D gene. Germline assignment: CDR1 GTSNPN and CDR2 SVGIG (reference sequence). The CDR3 totals 14 residues. With 2 bases removed from V and 0 bases from J, the gap between germline ends came to 10 bases.